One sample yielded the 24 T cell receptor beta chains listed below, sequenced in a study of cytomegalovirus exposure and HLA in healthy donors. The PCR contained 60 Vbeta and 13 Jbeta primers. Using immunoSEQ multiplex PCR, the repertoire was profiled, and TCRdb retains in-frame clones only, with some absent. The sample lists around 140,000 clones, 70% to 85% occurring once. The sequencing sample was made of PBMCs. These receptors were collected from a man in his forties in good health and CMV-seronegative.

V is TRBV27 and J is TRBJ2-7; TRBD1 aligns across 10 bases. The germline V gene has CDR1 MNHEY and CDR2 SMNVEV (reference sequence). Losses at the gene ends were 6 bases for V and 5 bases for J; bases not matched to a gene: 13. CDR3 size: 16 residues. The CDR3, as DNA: TGTGCCAGCAGACCAGGGGGGGGACAGGGGATGCACGAGCAGTACTTC. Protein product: CASRPGGGQGMHEQYF.

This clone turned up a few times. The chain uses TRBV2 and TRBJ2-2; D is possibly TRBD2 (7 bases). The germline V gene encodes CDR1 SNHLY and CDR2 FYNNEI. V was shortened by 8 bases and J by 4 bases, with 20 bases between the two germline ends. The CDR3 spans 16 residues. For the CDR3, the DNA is TGTGCCAGCCTTAGAGGGAGGGGGACGGGCACCGGGGAGCTGTTTTTT. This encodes CASLRGRGTGTGELFF. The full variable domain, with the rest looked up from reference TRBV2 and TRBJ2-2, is EPEVTQTPSHQVTQMGQEVILRCVPISNHLYFYWYRQILGQKVEFLVSFYNNEISEKSEIFDDQFSVERPDGSNFTLKIRSTKLEDSAMYFCASLRGRGTGTGELFFGEGSRLTVL.

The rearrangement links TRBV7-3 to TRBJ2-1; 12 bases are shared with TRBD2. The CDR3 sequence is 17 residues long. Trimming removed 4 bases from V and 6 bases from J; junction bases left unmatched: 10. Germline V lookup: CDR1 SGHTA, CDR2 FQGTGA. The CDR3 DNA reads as TGTGCCAGCAGCTCACAAGGACTAGCGGGGCCTGGCAATGAGCAGTTCTTC. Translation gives CASSSQGLAGPGNEQFF.

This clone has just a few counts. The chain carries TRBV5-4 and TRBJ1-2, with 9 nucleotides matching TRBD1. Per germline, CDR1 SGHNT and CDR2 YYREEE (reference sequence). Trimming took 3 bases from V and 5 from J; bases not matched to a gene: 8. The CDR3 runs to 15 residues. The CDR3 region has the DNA TGTGCCAGCAGCTGGAAGGGACAGGGAGGATATGGCTACACCTTC. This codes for CASSWKGQGGYGYTF.

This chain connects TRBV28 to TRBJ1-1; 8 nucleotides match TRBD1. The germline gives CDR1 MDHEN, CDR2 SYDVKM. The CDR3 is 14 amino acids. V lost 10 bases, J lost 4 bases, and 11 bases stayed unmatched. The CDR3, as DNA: TGTGCCATCCGCCGTCCGGGACAGGCCACTGAAGCTTTCTTT. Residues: CAIRRPGQATEAFF.

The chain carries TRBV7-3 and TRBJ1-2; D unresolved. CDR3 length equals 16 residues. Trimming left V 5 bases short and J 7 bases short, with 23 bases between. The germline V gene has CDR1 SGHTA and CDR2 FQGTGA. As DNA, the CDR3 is TGTGCCAGCAGCACCGCCCCGAGCCCGGTCTCCCTTGGCTACACCTTC. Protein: CASSTAPSPVSLGYTF.

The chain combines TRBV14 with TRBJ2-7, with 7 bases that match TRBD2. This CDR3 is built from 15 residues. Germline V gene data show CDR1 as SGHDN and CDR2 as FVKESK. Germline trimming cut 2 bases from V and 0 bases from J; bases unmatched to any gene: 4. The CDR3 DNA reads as TGTGCCAGCAGCCAATTCGGGGGGACCTCCTACGAGCAGTACTTC. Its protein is CASSQFGGTSYEQYF.

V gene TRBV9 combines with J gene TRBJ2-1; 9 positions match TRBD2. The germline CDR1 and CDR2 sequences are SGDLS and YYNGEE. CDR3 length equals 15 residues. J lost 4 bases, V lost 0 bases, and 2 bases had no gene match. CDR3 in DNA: TGTGCCAGCAGCGTAGGGCTAGCGGGGTACAATGAGCAGTTCTTC. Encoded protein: CASSVGLAGYNEQFF.

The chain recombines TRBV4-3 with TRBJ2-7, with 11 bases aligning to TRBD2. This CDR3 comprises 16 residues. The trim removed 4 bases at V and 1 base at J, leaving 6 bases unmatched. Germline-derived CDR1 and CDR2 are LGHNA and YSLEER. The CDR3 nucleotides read TGCGCCAGCAGCCCGAGTCGACTAGCGGGATCCTACGAGCAGTACTTC. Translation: CASSPSRLAGSYEQYF.

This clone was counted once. The chain's CDR3 is CASSQEVGAGGSGNEQFF. As DNA, the CDR3 is TGTGCCAGCAGCCAAGAAGTAGGGGCGGGAGGGAGTGGGAATGAGCAGTTCTTC. The V and J genes are TRBV4-2 and TRBJ2-1; TRBD2 aligns across 9 bases. The germline gives CDR1 LGHNA, CDR2 YNFKEQ. The V and J ends lost 0 bases and 7 bases, in that order; junction bases with no gene match: 13. The CDR3 has 18 amino acids.

The CDR3 coding sequence is TGTGCTAGTGGTTTGCTGGGGACAGGGGGCTGGGAGACCCAGTACTTC. Its protein is CASGLLGTGGWETQYF. J is TRBJ2-5 and V is TRBV12-5, with 12 bases identical to TRBD1. J was trimmed by 5 bases and V by 2 bases; bases with no gene match: 6. This CDR3 region has 16 residues. The germline CDR1 and CDR2 sequences are LGHNT and FRNRAP.

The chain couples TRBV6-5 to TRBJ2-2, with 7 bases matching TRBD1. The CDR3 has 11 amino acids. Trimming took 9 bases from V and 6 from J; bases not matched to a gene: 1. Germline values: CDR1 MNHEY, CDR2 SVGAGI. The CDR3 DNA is TGTGCCAGTCAGGGGGCCGGGGAGCTGTTTTTT. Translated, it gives CASQGAGELFF.

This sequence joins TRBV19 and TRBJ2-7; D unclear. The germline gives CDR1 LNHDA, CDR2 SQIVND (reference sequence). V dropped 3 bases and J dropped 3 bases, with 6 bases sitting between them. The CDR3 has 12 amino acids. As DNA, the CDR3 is TGTGCCAGTAGTATGTACGGCTACGAGCAGTACTTC. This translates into CASSMYGYEQYF.

For the CDR3, the DNA is TGCGCCAGCAGCCCCCTCTCCCGAGGTCGGGAGACCCAGTACTTC. Its translation is CASSPLSRGRETQYF. The chain is built from TRBV4-1 and TRBJ2-5; no definite D call. The CDR3 contains 15 residues. Trimming removed 4 bases from V and 5 bases from J, with 17 bases in between. Germline V gene data show CDR1 as MGHRA and CDR2 as YSYEKL.

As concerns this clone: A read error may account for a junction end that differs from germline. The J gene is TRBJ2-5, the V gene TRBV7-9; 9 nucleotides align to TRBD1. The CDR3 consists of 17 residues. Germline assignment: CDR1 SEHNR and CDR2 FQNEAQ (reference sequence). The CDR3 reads CSSSLVKAGQGGETQYF. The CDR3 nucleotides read TGTTCCAGCAGCTTAGTAAAAGCGGGACAGGGTGGGGAGACCCAGTACTTC.

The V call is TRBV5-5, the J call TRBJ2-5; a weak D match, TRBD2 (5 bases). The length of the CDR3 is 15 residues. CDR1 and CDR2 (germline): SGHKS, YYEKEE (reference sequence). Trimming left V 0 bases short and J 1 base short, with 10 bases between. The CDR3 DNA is TGTGCCAGCAGCTTGGGGGGAGAACGCCAAGAGACCCAGTACTTC. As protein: CASSLGGERQETQYF. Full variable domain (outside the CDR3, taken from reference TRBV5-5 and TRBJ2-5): DAGVTQSPTHLIKTRGQQVTLRCSPISGHKSVSWYQQVLGQGPQFIFQYYEKEERGRGNFPDRFSARQFPNYSSELNVNALLLGDSALYLCASSLGGERQETQYFGPGTRLLVL.

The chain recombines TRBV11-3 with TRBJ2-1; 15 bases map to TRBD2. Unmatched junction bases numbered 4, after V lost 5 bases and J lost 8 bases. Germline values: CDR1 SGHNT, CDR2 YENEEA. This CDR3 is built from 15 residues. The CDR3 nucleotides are TGTGCCAGCAGCCAAGGACTAGCGGGGGGGTATGAGCAGTTCTTC. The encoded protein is CASSQGLAGGYEQFF.

The chain's CDR3 is CASSLRGTLSQETQYF. The CDR3 bases are TGTGCCAGCAGTTTACGGGGTACACTATCCCAAGAGACCCAGTACTTC. J is TRBJ2-5 and V is TRBV27; maybe TRBD2 (5 bases). Germline V CDR1 and CDR2: MNHEY, SMNVEV (reference sequence). V lost 2 bases and J lost 1, with 14 bases in between. The CDR3 spans 16 residues.

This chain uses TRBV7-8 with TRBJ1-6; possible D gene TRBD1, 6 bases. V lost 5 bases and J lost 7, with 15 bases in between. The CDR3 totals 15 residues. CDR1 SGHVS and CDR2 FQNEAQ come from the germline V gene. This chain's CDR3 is CASSAAGTPNSPLHF. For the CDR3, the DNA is TGTGCCAGCAGCGCGGCCGGGACACCAAATTCACCCCTCCACTTT.

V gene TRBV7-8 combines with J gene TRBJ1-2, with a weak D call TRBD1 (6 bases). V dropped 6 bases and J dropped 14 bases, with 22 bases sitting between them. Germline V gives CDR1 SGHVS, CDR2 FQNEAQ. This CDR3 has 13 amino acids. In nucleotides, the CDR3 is TGTGCCAGCAGAACCCCTGGACAGTATAGTACGACCTTC. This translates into CASRTPGQYSTTF.

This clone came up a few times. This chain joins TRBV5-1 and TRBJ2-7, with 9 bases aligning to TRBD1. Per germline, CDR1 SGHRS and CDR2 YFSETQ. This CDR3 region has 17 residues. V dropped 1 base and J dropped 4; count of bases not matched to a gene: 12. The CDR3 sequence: CASSLKEMAGQGYEQYF. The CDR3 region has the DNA TGCGCCAGCAGCTTGAAGGAGATGGCGGGACAGGGTTACGAGCAGTACTTC.

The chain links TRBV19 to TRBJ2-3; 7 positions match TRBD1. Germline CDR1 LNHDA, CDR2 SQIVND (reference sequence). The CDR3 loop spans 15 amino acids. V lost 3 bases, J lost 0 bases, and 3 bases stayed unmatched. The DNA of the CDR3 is TGTGCCAGTAGTATCACAGGGGAGAGCACAGATACGCAGTATTTT. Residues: CASSITGESTDTQYF.

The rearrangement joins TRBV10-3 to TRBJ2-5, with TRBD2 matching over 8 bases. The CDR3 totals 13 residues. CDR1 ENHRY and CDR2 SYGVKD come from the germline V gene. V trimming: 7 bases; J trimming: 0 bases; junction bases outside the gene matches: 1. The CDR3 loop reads CAIKRGNQETQYF. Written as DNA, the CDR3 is TGTGCCATCAAGCGGGGGAACCAAGAGACCCAGTACTTC.

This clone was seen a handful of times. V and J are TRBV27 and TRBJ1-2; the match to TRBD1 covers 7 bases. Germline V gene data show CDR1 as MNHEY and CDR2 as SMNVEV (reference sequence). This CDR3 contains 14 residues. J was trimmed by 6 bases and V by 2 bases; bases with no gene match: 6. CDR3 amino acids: CASSLLRGSDGYTF. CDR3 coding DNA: TGTGCCAGCAGTTTACTCAGGGGGTCGGATGGCTACACCTTC.